Below, 10 T cell receptor beta chains from the same sample are listed, as sequenced in a study of T cell clonality in common variable immunodeficiency. What these receptors recognize is not known. This table comes from immunoSEQ multiplex PCR, and its TCRdb copy is limited to in-frame clones, with some not included. The specimen has approximately 18,000 clones, none found just once. Whole-study results and caveats: Reportedly, TCR beta sequences from common variable immunodeficiency showed fewer deletions and N-nucleotide insertions.

The sequencing input was peripheral blood mononuclear cells. The receptor source for this set is a human donor with common variable immunodeficiency.

At least ten counts were recorded for this clone. The missing CDR3 end, 3 residues past where the read stops, is filled in from the germline J gene. The V gene is TRBV7-3, the J gene TRBJ2-5; 8 nucleotides line up with TRBD1. After removal of 0 bases from V and 6 bases from J, the junction contained 3 bases not matched to a gene. The CDR3 is 14 residues long. CDR1 is SGHTA and CDR2 is FQGTGA in the germline V gene. CDR3 sequence reads: CASSLTGQGQTQYF. The sequenced CDR3 bases are TGTGCCAGCAGCTTAACTGGACAGGGACAGACC.

As concerns this clone: The read comes to an end 3 residues before the CDR3 does, leaving the germline J gene to fill in the end. The rearrangement links TRBV2 to TRBJ1-2, with 7 nucleotides matching TRBD1. This CDR3 has 13 amino acids. The germline V gene encodes CDR1 SNHLY and CDR2 FYNNEI. The ends lost 11 bases at V and 5 bases at J; junction bases unmatched: 11. The CDR3 spells CALRRGPPYGYTF. CDR3 bases read: TGTGCCCTCAGGAGGGGGCCACCGTATGGC. Full variable domain (rest looked up from reference TRBV2 and TRBJ1-2): EPEVTQTPSHQVTQMGQEVILRCVPISNHLYFYWYRQILGQKVEFLVSFYNNEISEKSEIFDDQFSVERPDGSNFTLKIRSTKLEDSAMYFCALRRGPPYGYTFGSGTRLTVV.

Concerning this clone itself: One end of the junction varies from germline; a read error may be responsible. The read comes to an end 3 residues before the CDR3 does, leaving the germline J gene to fill in the end. This sample also contains other DNA sequences that code for the same CDR3. The chain employs TRBV19 and TRBJ2-7, with D hard to call. The CDR3 covers 13 residues. Germline V gives CDR1 LNHDA, CDR2 SQIVND (reference sequence). CDR3 sequence: CASSIVAFYEQYF. Incomplete CDR3 DNA: TGTGCCAGCAGTATTGTGGCTTTCTACGAG.

This clone was detected only a few times. The read ends 3 residues early relative to the CDR3; the germline J gene fills the gap. The chain joins TRBV7-8 to TRBJ2-1; 8 bases align to TRBD2. The CDR3 sequence is 16 residues long. With V trimmed by 3 bases and J by 5 bases, 9 bases remained unmatched. In germline, CDR1 is SGHVS, CDR2 FQNEAQ. The CDR3 DNA, read in part, is TGTGCCAGCAGCTTCGGACGGGGGGGGCCGAACAATGAG. This encodes CASSFGRGGPNNE. The full CDR3 reads CASSFGRGGPNNEQFF.

Only a few counts were recorded for this clone. The CDR3 spells CASSLTGVAGAEQFF. Incomplete CDR3 DNA: TGTGCCAGCAGCTTAACTGGGGTAGCGGGAGCTGAG. The gene calls are TRBV11-3 and TRBJ2-1; 9 bases are a match to TRBD2. The read is 3 residues too short to cover the CDR3 end, so that end is filled in from the germline J gene. J lost 9 bases, V lost 2 bases, and 8 bases had no gene match. The germline V gene encodes CDR1 SGHNT and CDR2 YENEEA. The CDR3 spans 15 residues.

Points on this clone: The junction differs from germline at one of its ends, possibly a read error. The observed sequence ends 3 residues before the CDR3 terminus, with the missing tail filled in from the germline J gene. Different DNA sequences within this sample yield the same CDR3. The rearrangement uses TRBV19 and TRBJ1-1; 7 bases match TRBD1. The CDR3 consists of 14 residues. From germline, CDR1 is LNHDA and CDR2 SQIVND (reference sequence). The CDR3 DNA, read in part, is TGTGCCAGTAGTATAGATATAGGGGGCACTGAG. Amino acids: CASSIDIGGTE. The entire CDR3 sequence reads CASSIDIGGTEAFF.

This clone has at least ten counts. The CDR3 end is not reached by the read, which stops 3 residues before it; the germline J gene fills it in. The V call is TRBV18, the J call TRBJ2-1; unclear D gene. The length of the CDR3 is 13 residues. The ends were cut back, 3 bases at V and 6 bases at J, with 9 bases in the middle. The germline gives CDR1 KGHSH, CDR2 LQKENI. CDR3 bases read: TGTGCCAGCTCACCCCAGTCGGGCAATGAG. It is translated as CASSPQSGNE. The whole CDR3 is CASSPQSGNEQFF.

This clone has at least ten counts. The read terminates 3 residues ahead of where the CDR3 ends, so the germline J gene completes it. The chain joins TRBV20-1 to TRBJ2-3; a weak D match, TRBD2 (7 bases). Germline-derived CDR1 and CDR2 are DFQATT and SNEGSKA (reference sequence). Trimming took off 3 bases at V and 4 bases at J, with 23 bases between the two ends. CDR3 size: 17 residues. CDR3 in amino acids: CSASIRDKRAGADTQYF. The covered CDR3 bases are TGCAGTGCTAGCATCCGGGACAAGAGGGCGGGGGCAGATACG.

As for this clone: The read stops 3 residues short of the end of the CDR3; the missing end is completed from the germline J gene. V usage is TRBV7-8 and J usage is TRBJ2-5, with D perhaps matching TRBD1 (6 bases). From germline, CDR1 is SGHVS and CDR2 FQNEAQ. The ends were cut back, 5 bases at V and 3 bases at J, with 13 bases in the middle. The CDR3 runs 14 residues. CDR3 DNA, as far as it was read: TGTGCCAGCAGCCGCAGGGGACGGGAAGAGACC. As protein: CASSRRGREET. The full CDR3 is CASSRRGREETQYF.

A remark on this clone: The sequenced fragment ends 3 residues before the CDR3 boundary, so the rest is inferred from the germline J gene. V gene TRBV19 combines with J gene TRBJ2-1, with 8 bases identical to TRBD1. The CDR3 has 15 amino acids. The germline V gene encodes CDR1 LNHDA and CDR2 SQIVND (reference sequence). V lost 4 bases and J lost 6; bases outside the gene matches: 8. Here the CDR3 reads CASSTGQGAFNEQFF. The sequenced part of the CDR3 DNA is TGTGCCAGTAGTACCGGACAGGGAGCGTTCAATGAG.